This TCR beta chain comes out of a study of control samples from healthy donors and cancer patients (dated by TCRdb to the early 2020s). CDR1 SGHTS and CDR2 YDEGEE were looked up in the germline V gene. The CDR3 has 17 amino acids, counting the end cysteine and phenylalanine. The only DNA kept is the CDR3, 51 bases in frame from the first base. V loses 0 bases of germline sequence and J loses 0 bases, and the interval between the two ends is 10 bases. The library was made by the immunoSEQ multiplex PCR assay. TCRdb's version of the immuneACCESS table is confined to in-frame rearrangements and falls short of the full clone set. An unresolved V gene accounts for under half of the shortfall where checked; the remainder is of unknown origin. The table for this sample lists about 86,000 clones; roughly nine tenths of them were counted only once. In total, the top ten clones hold 9.5% to 10% of the sample.

This clone was seen just once. It lacks a known antigen. Per-base quality was not reported, and no clone a single base away is much larger than it. The sequenced material came from PBMCs. This chain is built from TRBV5-8 and TRBJ2-6, with TRBD2 tentatively as D gene (5 bases match). This receptor was obtained from a woman between 50 and 59 years old with colorectal cancer. The CDR3 loop reads CASSLAVGSSGANVLTF. The bases read TGTGCCAGCAGCTTGGCCGTGGGGAGCTCTGGGGCCAACGTCCTGACTTTC.